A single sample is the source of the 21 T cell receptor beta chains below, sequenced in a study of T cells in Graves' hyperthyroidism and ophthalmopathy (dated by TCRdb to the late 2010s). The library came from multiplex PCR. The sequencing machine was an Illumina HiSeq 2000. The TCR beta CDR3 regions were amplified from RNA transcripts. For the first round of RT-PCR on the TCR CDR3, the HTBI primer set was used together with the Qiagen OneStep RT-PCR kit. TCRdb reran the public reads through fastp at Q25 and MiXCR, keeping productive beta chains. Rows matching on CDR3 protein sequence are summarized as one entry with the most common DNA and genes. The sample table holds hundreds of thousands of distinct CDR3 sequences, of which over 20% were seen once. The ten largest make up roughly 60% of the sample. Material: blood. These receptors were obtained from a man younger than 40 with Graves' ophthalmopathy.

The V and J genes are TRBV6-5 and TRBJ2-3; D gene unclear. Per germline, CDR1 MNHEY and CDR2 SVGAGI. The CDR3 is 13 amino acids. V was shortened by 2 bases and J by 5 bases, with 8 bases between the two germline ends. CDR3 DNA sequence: TGTGCCAGCAGTTACCCGACCCAAGATACGCAGTATTTT. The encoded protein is CASSYPTQDTQYF.

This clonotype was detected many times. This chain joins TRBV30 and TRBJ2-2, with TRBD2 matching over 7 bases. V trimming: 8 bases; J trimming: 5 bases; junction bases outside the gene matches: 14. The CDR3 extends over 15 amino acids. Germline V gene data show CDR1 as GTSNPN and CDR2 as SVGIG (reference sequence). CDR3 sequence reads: CASPRWREQTGELFF. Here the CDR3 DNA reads TGTGCCAGCCCCAGGTGGCGGGAGCAAACCGGGGAGCTGTTTTTT. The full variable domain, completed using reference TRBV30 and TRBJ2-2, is SQTIHQWPATLVQPVGSPLSLECTVEGTSNPNLYWYRQAAGRGLQLLFYSVGIGQISSEVPQNLSASRPQDRQFILSSKKLLLSDSGFYLCASPRWREQTGELFFGEGSRLTVL.

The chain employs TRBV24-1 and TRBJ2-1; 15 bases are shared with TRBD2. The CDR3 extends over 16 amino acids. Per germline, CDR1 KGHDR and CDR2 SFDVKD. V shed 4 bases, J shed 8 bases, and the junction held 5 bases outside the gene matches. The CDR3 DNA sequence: TGTGCCACCAGTGACCCGGGACTAGCGGGGGGCTATGAGCAGTTCTTC. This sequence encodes CATSDPGLAGGYEQFF.

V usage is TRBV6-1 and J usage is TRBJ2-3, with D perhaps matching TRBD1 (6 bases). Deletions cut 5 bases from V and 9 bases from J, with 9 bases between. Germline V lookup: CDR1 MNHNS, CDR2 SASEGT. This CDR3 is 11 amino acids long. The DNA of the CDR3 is TGTGCCAGCAGTACCGGGACAACGCAGTATTTT. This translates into CASSTGTTQYF.

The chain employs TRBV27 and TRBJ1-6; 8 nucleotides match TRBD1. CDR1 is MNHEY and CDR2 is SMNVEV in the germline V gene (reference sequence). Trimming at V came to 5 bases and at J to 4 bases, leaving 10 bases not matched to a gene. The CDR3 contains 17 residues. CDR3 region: CASSLGRQGIYNSPLHF. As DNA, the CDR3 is TGTGCCAGCAGTCTAGGGCGACAGGGGATTTATAATTCACCCCTCCACTTT.

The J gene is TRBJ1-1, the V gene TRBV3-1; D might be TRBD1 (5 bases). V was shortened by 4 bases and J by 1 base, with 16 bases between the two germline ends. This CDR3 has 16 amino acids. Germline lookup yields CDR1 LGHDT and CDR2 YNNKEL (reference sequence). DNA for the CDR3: TGTGCCAGCAGCCCCAGGGTGGGGGGAACGAACACTGAAGCTTTCTTT. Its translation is CASSPRVGGTNTEAFF.

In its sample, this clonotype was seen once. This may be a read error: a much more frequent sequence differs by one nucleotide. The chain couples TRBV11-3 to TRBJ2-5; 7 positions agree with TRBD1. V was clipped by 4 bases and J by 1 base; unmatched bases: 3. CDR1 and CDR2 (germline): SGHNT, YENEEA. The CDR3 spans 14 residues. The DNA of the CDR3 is TGTGCCAGCAGCTGGGGACAGATCCAAGAGACCCAGTACTTC. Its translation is CASSWGQIQETQYF.

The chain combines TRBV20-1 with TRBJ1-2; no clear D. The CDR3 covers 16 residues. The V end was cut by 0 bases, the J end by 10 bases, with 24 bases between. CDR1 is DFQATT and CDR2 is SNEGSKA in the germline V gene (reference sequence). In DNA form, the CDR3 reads TGCAGTGCTAGAGATAGTCGGGGATATGGCTCGGAGGACTACACCTTC. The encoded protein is CSARDSRGYGSEDYTF.

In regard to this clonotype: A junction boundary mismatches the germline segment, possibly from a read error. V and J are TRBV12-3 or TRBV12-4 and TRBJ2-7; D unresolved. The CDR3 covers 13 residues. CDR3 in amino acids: CASSLNNHYKQYF. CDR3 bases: TGTGCCAGCAGTTTAAACAACCACTACAAGCAGTACTTC.

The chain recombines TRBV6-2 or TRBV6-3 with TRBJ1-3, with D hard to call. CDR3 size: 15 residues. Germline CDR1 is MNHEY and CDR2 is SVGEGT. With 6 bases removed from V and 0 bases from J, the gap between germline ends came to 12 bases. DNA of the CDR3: TGTGCCAGCAGGGCGGAACTTAGCTCTGGAAACACCATATATTTT. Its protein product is CASRAELSSGNTIYF.

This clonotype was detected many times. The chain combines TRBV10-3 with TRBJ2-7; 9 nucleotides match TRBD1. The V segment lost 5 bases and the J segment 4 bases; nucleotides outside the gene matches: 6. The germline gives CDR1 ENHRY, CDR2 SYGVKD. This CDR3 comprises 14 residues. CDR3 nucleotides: TGTGCCATCAGTTCTACAGGGGGCAGATACGAGCAGTACTTC. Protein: CAISSTGGRYEQYF.

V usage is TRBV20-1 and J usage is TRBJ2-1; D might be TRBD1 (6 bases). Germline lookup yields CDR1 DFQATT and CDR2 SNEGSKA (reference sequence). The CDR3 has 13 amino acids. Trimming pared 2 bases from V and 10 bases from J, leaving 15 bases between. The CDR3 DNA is TGCAGTGCTAGACGCCAGACAGGAAACGAGCAGTTCTTC. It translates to CSARRQTGNEQFF.

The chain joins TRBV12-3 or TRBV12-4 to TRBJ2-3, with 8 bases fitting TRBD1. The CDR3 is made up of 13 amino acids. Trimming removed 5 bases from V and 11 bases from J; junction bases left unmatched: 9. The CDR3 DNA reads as TGTGCCAGCAGTCCCAGCAGGGGGCGTGGGCAGTATTTT. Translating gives CASSPSRGRGQYF.

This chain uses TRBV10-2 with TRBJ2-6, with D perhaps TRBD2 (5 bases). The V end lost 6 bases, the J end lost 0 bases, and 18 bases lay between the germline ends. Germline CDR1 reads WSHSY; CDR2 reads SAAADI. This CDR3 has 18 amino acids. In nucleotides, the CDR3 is TGCGCCAGCAGGGGAGCCGGGTCCCCAACCTCTGGGGCCAACGTCCTGACTTTC. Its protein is CASRGAGSPTSGANVLTF.

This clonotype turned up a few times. The CDR3 region has the DNA TGTGCCAGCAATAGTCTTTCACCCCTCCACTTT. Protein sequence: CASNSLSPLHF. This chain joins TRBV2 and TRBJ1-6; D is unresolved. Trimming removed 7 bases at V and 9 bases at J, with 7 bases between. CDR1 SNHLY and CDR2 FYNNEI come from the germline V gene. The length of the CDR3 is 11 residues.

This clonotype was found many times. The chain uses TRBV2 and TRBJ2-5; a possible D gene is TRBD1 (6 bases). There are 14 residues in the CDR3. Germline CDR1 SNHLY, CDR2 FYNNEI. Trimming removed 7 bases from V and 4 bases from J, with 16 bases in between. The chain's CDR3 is CASTQGRGVETQYF. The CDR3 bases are TGTGCCAGCACCCAGGGGAGAGGTGTAGAGACCCAGTACTTC. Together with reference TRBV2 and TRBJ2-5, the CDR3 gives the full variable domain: EPEVTQTPSHQVTQMGQEVILRCVPISNHLYFYWYRQILGQKVEFLVSFYNNEISEKSEIFDDQFSVERPDGSNFTLKIRSTKLEDSAMYFCASTQGRGVETQYFGPGTRLLVL.

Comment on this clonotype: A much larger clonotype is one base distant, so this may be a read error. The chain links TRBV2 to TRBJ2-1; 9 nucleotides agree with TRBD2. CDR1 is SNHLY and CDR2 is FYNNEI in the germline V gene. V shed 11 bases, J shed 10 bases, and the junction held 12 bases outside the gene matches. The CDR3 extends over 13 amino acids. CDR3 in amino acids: CAGQTSGVGEQFF. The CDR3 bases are TGTGCCGGACAGACTAGCGGTGTAGGGGAGCAGTTCTTC.

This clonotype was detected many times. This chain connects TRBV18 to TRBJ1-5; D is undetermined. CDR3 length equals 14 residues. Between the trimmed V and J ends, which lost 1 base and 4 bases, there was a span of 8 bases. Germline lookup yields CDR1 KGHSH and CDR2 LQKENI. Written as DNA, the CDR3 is TGTGCCAGCTCACCACTATTGGGTAATCAGCCCCAGCATTTT. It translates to CASSPLLGNQPQHF. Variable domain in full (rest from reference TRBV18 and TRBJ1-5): NAGVMQNPRHLVRRRGQEARLRCSPMKGHSHVYWYRQLPEEGLKFMVYLQKENIIDESGMPKERFSAEFPKEGPSILRIQQVVRGDSAAYFCASSPLLGNQPQHFGDGTRLSIL.

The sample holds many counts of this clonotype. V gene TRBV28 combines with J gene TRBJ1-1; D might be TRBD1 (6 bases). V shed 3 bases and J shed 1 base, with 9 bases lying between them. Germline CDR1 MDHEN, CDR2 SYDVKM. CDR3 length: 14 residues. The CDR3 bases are TGTGCCAGCAGTTTCGAGGGGGGGAACACTGAAGCTTTCTTT. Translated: CASSFEGGNTEAFF.

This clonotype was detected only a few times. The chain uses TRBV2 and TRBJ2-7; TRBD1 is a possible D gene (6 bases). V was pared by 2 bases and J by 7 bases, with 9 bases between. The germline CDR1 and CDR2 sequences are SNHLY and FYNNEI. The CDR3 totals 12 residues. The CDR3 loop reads CASSERDNEQYF. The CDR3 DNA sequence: TGTGCCAGCAGTGAACGGGACAATGAGCAGTACTTC.

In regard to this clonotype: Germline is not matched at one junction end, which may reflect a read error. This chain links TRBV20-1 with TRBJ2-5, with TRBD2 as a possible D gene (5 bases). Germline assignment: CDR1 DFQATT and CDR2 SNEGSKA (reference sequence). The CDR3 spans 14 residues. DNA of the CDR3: TGCAGTGCAAGAGGGCTAGCACGACAAGAGACCCAGTACTTC. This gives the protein CSARGLARQETQYF.